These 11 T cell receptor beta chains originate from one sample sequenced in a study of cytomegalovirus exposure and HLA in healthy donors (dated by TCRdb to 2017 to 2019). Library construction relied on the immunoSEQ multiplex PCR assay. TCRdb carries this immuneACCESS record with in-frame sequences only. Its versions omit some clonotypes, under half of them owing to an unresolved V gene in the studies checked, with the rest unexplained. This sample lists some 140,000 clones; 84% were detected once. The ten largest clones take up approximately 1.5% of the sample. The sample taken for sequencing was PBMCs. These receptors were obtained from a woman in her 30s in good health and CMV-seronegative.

This chain's CDR3 is CASSEGDYQLGFF. The CDR3 region has the DNA TGTGCCAGCAGTGAAGGAGACTATCAACTTGGGTTCTTC. The chain combines TRBV2 with TRBJ2-1, with D perhaps matching TRBD2 (5 bases). V lost 1 base and J 15 bases, leaving 16 bases between the germline ends. The CDR3 length is 13 residues. CDR1 SNHLY and CDR2 FYNNEI come from the germline V gene.

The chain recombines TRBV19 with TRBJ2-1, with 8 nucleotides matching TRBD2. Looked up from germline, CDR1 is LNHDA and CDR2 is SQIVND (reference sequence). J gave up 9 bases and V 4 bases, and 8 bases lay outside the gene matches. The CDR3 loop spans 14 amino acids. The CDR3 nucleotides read TGTGCCAGTAGTACCGACGGGGGGGCTTCTGAGCAGTTCTTC. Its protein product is CASSTDGGASEQFF.

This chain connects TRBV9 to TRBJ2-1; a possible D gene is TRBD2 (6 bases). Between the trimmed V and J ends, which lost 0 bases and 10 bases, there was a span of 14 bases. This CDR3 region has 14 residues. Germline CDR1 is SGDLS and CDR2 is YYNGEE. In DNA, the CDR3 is TGTGCCAGCAGCGTAGTTCCGGGGGTAAGGGAGCAGTTCTTC. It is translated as CASSVVPGVREQFF.

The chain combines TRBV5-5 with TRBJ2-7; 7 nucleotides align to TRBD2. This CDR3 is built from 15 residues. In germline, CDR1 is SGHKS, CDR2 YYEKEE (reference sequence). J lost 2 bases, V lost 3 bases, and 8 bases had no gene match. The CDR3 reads CASSSPPAGAYEQYF. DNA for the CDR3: TGTGCCAGCAGCTCTCCCCCCGCGGGGGCCTACGAGCAGTACTTC. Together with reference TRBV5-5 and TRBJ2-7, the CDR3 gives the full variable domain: DAGVTQSPTHLIKTRGQQVTLRCSPISGHKSVSWYQQVLGQGPQFIFQYYEKEERGRGNFPDRFSARQFPNYSSELNVNALLLGDSALYLCASSSPPAGAYEQYFGPGTRLTVT.

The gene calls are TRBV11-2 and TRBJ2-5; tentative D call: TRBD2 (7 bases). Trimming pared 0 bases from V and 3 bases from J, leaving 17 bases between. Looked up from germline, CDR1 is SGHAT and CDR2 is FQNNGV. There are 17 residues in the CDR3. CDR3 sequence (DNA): TGTGCCAGCAGCTTAGATATTTGGGGGGGGGCCGAAGAGACCCAGTACTTC. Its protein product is CASSLDIWGGAEETQYF.

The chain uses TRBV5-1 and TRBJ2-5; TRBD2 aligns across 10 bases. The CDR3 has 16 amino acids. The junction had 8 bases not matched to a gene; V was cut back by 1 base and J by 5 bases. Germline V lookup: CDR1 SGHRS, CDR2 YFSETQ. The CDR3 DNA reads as TGCGCCAGCAGCTTGACATCAGCGGGGGGGCCGGAGACCCAGTACTTC. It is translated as CASSLTSAGGPETQYF.

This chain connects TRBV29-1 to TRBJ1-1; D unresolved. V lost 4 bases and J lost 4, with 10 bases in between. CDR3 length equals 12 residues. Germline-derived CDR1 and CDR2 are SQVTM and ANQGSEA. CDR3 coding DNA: TGCAGCGTTGTCGGGGATCTCACTGAAGCTTTCTTT. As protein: CSVVGDLTEAFF.

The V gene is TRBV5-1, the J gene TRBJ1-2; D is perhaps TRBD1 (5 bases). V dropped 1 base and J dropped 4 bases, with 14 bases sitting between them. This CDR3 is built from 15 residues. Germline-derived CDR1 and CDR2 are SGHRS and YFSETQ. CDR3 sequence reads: CASSLSSQGLYGYTF. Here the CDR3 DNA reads TGCGCCAGCAGCTTGTCATCCCAGGGCCTCTATGGCTACACCTTC.

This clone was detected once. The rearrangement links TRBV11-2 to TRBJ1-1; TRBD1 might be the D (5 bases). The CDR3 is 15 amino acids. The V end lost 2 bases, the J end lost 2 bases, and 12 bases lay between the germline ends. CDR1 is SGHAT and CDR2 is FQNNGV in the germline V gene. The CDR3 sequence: CASSLFTGGNTEAFF. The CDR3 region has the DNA TGTGCCAGCAGCTTATTTACAGGCGGTAACACTGAAGCTTTCTTT.

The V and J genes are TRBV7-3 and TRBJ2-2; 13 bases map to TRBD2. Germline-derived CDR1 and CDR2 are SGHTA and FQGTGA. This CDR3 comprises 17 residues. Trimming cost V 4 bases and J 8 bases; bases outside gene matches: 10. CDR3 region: CASSSPRTSGGEGELFF. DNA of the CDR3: TGTGCCAGCAGCTCCCCTAGGACTAGCGGGGGCGAGGGGGAGCTGTTTTTT.

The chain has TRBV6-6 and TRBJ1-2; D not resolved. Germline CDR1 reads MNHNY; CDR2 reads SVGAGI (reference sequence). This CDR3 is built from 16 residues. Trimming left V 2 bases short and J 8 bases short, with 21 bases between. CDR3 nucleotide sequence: TGTGCCAGCAGTTACCCCGGTGTGTGGGCATCGGGAGGCTACACCTTC. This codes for CASSYPGVWASGGYTF.